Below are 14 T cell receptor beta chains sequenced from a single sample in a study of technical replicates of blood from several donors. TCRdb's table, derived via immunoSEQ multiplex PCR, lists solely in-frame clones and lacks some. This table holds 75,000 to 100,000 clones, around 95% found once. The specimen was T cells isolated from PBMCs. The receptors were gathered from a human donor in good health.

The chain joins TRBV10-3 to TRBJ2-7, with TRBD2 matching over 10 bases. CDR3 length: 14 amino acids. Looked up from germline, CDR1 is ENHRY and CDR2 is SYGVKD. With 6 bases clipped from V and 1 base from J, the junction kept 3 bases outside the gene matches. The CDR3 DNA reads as TGTGCCATCAGGCTAGCGGGAGCTTCCTACGAGCAGTACTTC. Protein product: CAIRLAGASYEQYF.

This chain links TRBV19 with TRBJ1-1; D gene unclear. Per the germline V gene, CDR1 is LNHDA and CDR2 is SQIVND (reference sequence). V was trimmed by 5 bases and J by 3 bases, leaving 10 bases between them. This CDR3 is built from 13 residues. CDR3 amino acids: CASSDREDTEAFF. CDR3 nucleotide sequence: TGTGCCAGTAGTGATAGGGAGGACACTGAAGCTTTCTTT.

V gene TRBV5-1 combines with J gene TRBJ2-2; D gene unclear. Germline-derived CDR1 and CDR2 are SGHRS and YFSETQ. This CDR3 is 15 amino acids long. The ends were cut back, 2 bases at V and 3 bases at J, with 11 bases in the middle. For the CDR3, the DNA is TGCGCCAGCAGCTTCCAGGCGCCGGACACCGGGGAGCTGTTTTTT. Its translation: CASSFQAPDTGELFF.

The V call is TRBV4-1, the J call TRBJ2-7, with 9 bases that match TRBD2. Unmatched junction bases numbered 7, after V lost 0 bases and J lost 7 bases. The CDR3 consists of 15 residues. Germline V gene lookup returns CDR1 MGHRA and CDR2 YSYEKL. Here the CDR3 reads CASSQEMAGGLEQYF. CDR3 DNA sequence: TGCGCCAGCAGCCAAGAGATGGCGGGGGGGTTAGAGCAGTACTTC.

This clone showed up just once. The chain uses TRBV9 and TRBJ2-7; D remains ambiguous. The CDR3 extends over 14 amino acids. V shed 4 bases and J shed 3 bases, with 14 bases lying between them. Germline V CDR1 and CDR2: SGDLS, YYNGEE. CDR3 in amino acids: CASSPAVVSYEQYF. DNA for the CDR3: TGTGCCAGCAGCCCGGCGGTTGTTAGCTACGAGCAGTACTTC.

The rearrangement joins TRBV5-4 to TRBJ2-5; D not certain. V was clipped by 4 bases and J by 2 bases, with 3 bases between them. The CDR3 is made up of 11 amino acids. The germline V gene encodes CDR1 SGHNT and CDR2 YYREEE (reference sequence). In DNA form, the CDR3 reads TGTGCCAGCAGCGTACAAGAGACCCAGTACTTC. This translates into CASSVQETQYF.

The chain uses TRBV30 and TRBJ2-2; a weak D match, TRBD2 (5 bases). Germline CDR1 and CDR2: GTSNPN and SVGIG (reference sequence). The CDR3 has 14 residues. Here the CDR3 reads CASDGLVNTGELFF. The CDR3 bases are TGTGCTTCAGACGGACTGGTAAACACCGGGGAGCTGTTTTTT.

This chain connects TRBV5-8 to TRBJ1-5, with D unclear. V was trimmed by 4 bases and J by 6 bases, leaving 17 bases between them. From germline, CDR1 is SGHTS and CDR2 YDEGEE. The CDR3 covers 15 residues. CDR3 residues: CASSPSTTAGQPQHF. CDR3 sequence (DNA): TGTGCCAGCAGCCCCTCGACAACAGCTGGTCAGCCCCAGCATTTT. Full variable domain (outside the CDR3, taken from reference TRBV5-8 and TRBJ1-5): EAGVTQSPTHLIKTRGQQATLRCSPISGHTSVYWYQQALGLGLQFLLWYDEGEERNRGNFPPRFSGRQFPNYSSELNVNALELEDSALYLCASSPSTTAGQPQHFGDGTRLSIL.

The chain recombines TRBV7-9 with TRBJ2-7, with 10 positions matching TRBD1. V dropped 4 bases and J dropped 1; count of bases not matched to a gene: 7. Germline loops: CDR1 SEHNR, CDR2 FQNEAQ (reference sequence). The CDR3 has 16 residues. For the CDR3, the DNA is TGTGCCAGCAGCTCAAATCCGGGACAGGGGTCCTACGAGCAGTACTTC. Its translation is CASSSNPGQGSYEQYF.

The CDR3 DNA reads TGTGCCAGTAGTATGGGGTTCGGGACAAACTATGGCTACACCTTC. Translation: CASSMGFGTNYGYTF. The chain uses TRBV19 and TRBJ1-2; D is perhaps TRBD1 (6 bases). This CDR3 contains 15 residues. CDR1 and CDR2 from the germline V gene are LNHDA and SQIVND (reference sequence). Between the trimmed V and J ends, which lost 3 bases and 2 bases, there was a span of 13 bases.

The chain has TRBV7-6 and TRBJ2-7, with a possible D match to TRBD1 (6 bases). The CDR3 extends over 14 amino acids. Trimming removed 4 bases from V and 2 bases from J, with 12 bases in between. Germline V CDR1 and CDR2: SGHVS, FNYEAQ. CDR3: CASSSTGQPYEQYF. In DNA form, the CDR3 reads TGTGCCAGCAGCTCAACAGGGCAGCCCTACGAGCAGTACTTC.

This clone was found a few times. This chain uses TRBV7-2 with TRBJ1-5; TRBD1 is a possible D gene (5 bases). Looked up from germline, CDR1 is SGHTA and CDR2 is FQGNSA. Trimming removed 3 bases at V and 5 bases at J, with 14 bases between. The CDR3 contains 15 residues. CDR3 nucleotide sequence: TGTGCCAGCAGCTTCCGGTCAGGGTGGGATCAGCCCCAGCATTTT. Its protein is CASSFRSGWDQPQHF.

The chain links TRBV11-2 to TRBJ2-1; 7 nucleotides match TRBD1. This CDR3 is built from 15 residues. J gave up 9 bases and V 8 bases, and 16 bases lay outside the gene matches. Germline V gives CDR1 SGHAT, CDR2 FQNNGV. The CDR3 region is CASSNIRQGWAEQFF. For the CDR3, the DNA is TGTGCCAGCTCCAATATCCGACAGGGATGGGCTGAGCAGTTCTTC.

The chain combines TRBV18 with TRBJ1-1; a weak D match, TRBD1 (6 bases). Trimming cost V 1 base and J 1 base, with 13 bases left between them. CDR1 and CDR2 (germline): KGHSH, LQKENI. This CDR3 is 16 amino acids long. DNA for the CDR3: TGTGCCAGCTCACCACTACAGGGCGAGGGGAACACTGAAGCTTTCTTT. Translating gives CASSPLQGEGNTEAFF.